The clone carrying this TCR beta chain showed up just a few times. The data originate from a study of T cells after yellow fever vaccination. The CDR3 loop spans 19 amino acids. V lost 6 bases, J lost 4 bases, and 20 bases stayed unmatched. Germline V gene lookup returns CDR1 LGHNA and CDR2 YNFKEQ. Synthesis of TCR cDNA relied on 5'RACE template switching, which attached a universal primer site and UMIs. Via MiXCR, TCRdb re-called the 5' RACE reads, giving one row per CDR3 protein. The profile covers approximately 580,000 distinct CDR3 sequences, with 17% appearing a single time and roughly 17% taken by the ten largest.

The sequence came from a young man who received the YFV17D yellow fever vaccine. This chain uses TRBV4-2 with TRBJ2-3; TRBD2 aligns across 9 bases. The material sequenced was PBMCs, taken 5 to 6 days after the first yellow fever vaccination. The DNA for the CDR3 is TGTGCCAGCAGAAAGGGAGCCGGGACTAGCTTTAGTCAGTCAGATACGCAGTATTTT. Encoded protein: CASRKGAGTSFSQSDTQYF.